The 3 T cell receptor beta chains in this list originate from one sample, sequenced in a study of T cell changes during pregnancy in multiple sclerosis. Data came from immunoSEQ multiplex PCR; TCRdb stores just in-frame clones and leaves some out. The sample holds 100,000 to 140,000 clones, 85% to 95% seen once. The material sequenced was peripheral blood, taken in the third trimester of pregnancy. All receptors come from a female donor in good health, enrolled as a control in a pregnancy study.

The chain uses TRBV11-2 and TRBJ2-5; 7 bases are shared with TRBD2. The germline V gene encodes CDR1 SGHAT and CDR2 FQNNGV. The CDR3 length is 19 residues. V was clipped by 1 base and J by 7 bases; unmatched bases: 21. CDR3 region: CASSLVGAERGHSKRTQYF. The DNA of the CDR3 is TGTGCCAGCAGCTTAGTTGGGGCGGAGCGGGGCCACTCCAAGAGGACCCAGTACTTC.

In nucleotides, the CDR3 is TGTGCCAGCAGCCCAACACCCGGACAATCTTTTTCCGAGCAGTACTTC. It yields the protein CASSPTPGQSFSEQYF. The rearrangement joins TRBV7-3 to TRBJ2-7, with D maybe TRBD1 (5 bases). CDR1 SGHTA and CDR2 FQGTGA come from the germline V gene. The CDR3 extends over 16 amino acids. V lost 5 bases and J 6 bases, leaving 23 bases between the germline ends.

In this sample, this clone turned up once. V is TRBV6-1 and J is TRBJ1-2, with D perhaps matching TRBD1 (5 bases). CDR1 is MNHNS and CDR2 is SASEGT in the germline V gene. Trimming removed 7 bases at V and 2 bases at J, with 14 bases between. The CDR3 has 14 amino acids. The CDR3 nucleotides read TGTGCCAGCAATAACAGGCAGTCCAACTATGGCTACACCTTC. Its protein is CASNNRQSNYGYTF.